The rows below give T cell receptor beta chains drawn from one sample of a study of chemoradiotherapy in HPV16-positive cancers. The protocol was immunoSEQ multiplex PCR, while the TCRdb copy is restricted to in-frame clones and leaves out a portion. The data contain around 23,000 clones, 70% to 90% of them singletons. Specimen: blood, collected from a patient who underwent chemoradiotherapy. The source is a human donor with HPV-associated anogenital cancer. Each CDR3 is given with its conserved first and last residue. The D gene is left open where the match is weak. For some rows the clone size is stated as once, few or many, or as a class when expanded; others skip it.

V	J	D	size	CDR3	DNA
TRBV7-9	TRBJ1-2	.	.	CASSFLRDRDFRGYTF	TGTGCCAGCAGCTTCCTACGGGACCGAGACTTCCGGGGCTACACCTTC
TRBV2	TRBJ1-4	TRBD1	.	CASTIVPDRDGEKLFF	TGTGCCAGCACCATAGTACCGGACAGGGATGGTGAAAAACTGTTTTTT
TRBV6-1	TRBJ2-5	.	.	CASSGVAAGTQYF	TGTGCCAGCAGTGGGGTCGCTGCGGGGACCCAGTACTTC
TRBV11-2	TRBJ1-6	.	few	CASSLAGEDSPLHF	TGTGCCAGCAGCTTAGCCGGGGAGGATTCACCCCTCCACTTT
TRBV5-1	TRBJ1-6	.	.	CASRGDIGNNSPLHF	TGCGCCAGCAGGGGAGACATAGGGAATAATTCACCCCTCCACTTT
TRBV7-8	TRBJ1-2	TRBD1	.	CASSLTGAVGYTF	TGTGCCAGCAGCTTGACAGGGGCTGTCGGCTACACCTTC
TRBV27	TRBJ2-5	TRBD2	.	CASSSPSGGVETQYF	TGTGCCAGCAGTTCTCCTAGCGGGGGGGTAGAGACCCAGTACTTC
TRBV29-1	TRBJ2-7	.	.	CSVDAGSEQYF	TGCAGCGTTGACGCAGGGAGCGAGCAGTACTTC
TRBV11-1	TRBJ2-7	.	.	CASSPSSGGPYEQYF	TGTGCCAGCAGCCCCTCAAGTGGTGGGCCTTATGAGCAGTACTTC
TRBV7-8	TRBJ1-5	.	.	CASSLGLGQPQHF	TGTGCCAGCAGCTTGGGTCTGGGACAGCCCCAGCATTTT
TRBV5-6	TRBJ2-3	TRBD2	.	CASIVAGPSTDTQYF	TGTGCCAGCATCGTAGCGGGTCCCTCCACAGATACGCAGTATTTT
TRBV19	TRBJ2-3	.	.	CASSPPRSTDTQYF	TGTGCCAGTAGTCCTCCGAGAAGCACAGATACGCAGTATTTT
TRBV7-6	TRBJ1-3	.	.	CASSLYPGAGDKFGAGNTIYF	TGTGCCAGCAGCTTATATCCGGGCGCAGGGGATAAGTTCGGAGCTGGAAACACCATATATTTT
TRBV7-6	TRBJ2-5	TRBD1	.	CASSRDRGSGETQYF	TGTGCCAGCAGCCGGGACAGGGGCTCAGGGGAGACCCAGTACTTC
TRBV11-2	TRBJ2-2	.	.	CASSLVRGSAGELFF	TGTGCCAGCAGCTTAGTACGAGGCTCCGCCGGGGAGCTGTTTTTT
TRBV5-8	TRBJ1-5	TRBD1	.	CASSFGDSDQPQHF	TGTGCCAGCAGCTTTGGGGACAGTGATCAGCCCCAGCATTTT
TRBV2	TRBJ1-6	TRBD1	.	CASRRDRGTYNSPLHF	TGTGCCAGCAGGCGGGACAGGGGCACCTATAATTCACCCCTCCACTTT
TRBV5-1	TRBJ1-6	TRBD1	few	CASSRTGADNSPLHF	TGCGCCAGCAGCCGGACAGGGGCCGATAATTCACCCCTCCACTTT
TRBV27	TRBJ1-5	TRBD1	.	CASSQGQEGQPQHF	TGTGCCAGCAGCCAGGGACAGGAGGGTCAGCCCCAGCATTTT
TRBV30	TRBJ1-6	.	few	CAWSVGADNSPLHF	TGTGCCTGGAGTGTAGGGGCGGATAATTCACCCCTCCACTTT
TRBV18	TRBJ1-1	.	.	CASSPRGGTEAFF	TGTGCCAGCTCACCTAGGGGGGGTACTGAAGCTTTCTTT
TRBV7-8	TRBJ2-7	TRBD1	.	CASSFSPGAGGFYEQYF	TGTGCCAGCAGCTTTAGCCCCGGGGCAGGGGGTTTCTACGAGCAGTACTTC
TRBV6-4	TRBJ1-1	TRBD1	.	CASSEYRGNTEAFF	TGTGCCAGCAGTGAGTACAGGGGGAACACTGAAGCTTTCTTT
TRBV4-1	TRBJ2-7	TRBD2	.	CASSQVLAGGPLEHYEQYF	TGCGCCAGCAGCCAAGTCCTAGCGGGGGGGCCTCTCGAGCACTACGAGCAGTACTTC
TRBV15	TRBJ1-4	.	.	CATSRTRDGNNEKLFF	TGTGCCACCAGCAGAACTCGGGACGGAAATAATGAAAAACTGTTTTTT
TRBV2	TRBJ2-5	TRBD2	.	CASTTYSGAGETQYF	TGTGCCAGCACAACATATAGCGGGGCGGGGGAGACCCAGTACTTC
TRBV15	TRBJ2-3	.	.	CATSRDRTDTQYF	TGTGCCACCAGCAGAGATCGCACAGATACGCAGTATTTT
TRBV2	TRBJ2-7	.	.	CASSVGRGPTYEQYF	TGTGCCAGCAGTGTCGGCCGGGGGCCCACCTACGAGCAGTACTTC
TRBV5-1	TRBJ2-2	TRBD1	.	CASSLGTGWELFF	TGCGCCAGCAGCCTGGGGACAGGCTGGGAGCTGTTTTTT
TRBV2	TRBJ2-7	.	.	CASSEWRSSYEQYF	TGTGCCAGCAGTGAGTGGCGTAGCTCCTACGAGCAGTACTTC
TRBV7-8	TRBJ2-2	TRBD2	.	CASSLPPRPYASGGAGGELFF	TGTGCCAGCAGCTTACCGCCAAGACCTTACGCTAGCGGGGGGGCAGGCGGGGAGCTGTTTTTT
TRBV19	TRBJ1-1	.	once	CASSTYQERTEAFF	TGTGCCAGTAGTACCTACCAGGAGAGGACTGAAGCTTTCTTT
TRBV2	TRBJ2-5	.	.	CASGWNGGPKMETQYF	TGTGCCAGCGGTTGGAACGGGGGGCCCAAAATGGAGACCCAGTACTTC
TRBV7-8	TRBJ1-2	.	.	CASSSSGTGLFGYTF	TGTGCCAGCAGCTCCAGTGGGACGGGCTTATTTGGCTACACCTTC
TRBV6-6	TRBJ1-1	.	.	CASSFPDRNTEAFF	TGTGCCAGCAGTTTTCCCGACAGGAACACTGAAGCTTTCTTT
TRBV5-1	TRBJ1-6	.	.	CASRQGGNSPLHF	TGCGCCAGCAGACAGGGTGGGAATTCACCCCTCCACTTT
TRBV9	TRBJ2-5	TRBD2	.	CASSVAGGQETQYF	TGTGCCAGCAGCGTAGCGGGGGGCCAAGAGACCCAGTACTTC
TRBV2	TRBJ2-1	TRBD2	once	CASAGTSGDNEQFF	TGTGCCAGCGCAGGGACTAGCGGGGACAATGAGCAGTTCTTC
TRBV14	TRBJ2-2	.	.	CASSWTVNTGELFF	TGTGCCAGCAGCTGGACAGTGAACACCGGGGAGCTGTTTTTT
TRBV12-5	TRBJ1-3	.	once	CASAWGGASLKGNTIYF	TGTGCTAGTGCGTGGGGGGGCGCCTCGCTGAAGGGAAACACCATATATTTT
TRBV5-4	TRBJ1-4	.	.	CASSLSGRPTTNEKLFF	TGTGCCAGCAGCTTATCGGGCAGGCCGACAACTAATGAAAAACTGTTTTTT